This T cell receptor (beta chain) was observed in a study of T cell responses to AZD1222 COVID-19 vaccine. The method was immunoSEQ multiplex PCR; TCRdb's version includes in-frame clones alone and lacks a portion of them. The sample holds around 58,000 clones, around 80% seen once. The CDR3 contains 16 residues. Germline V gene lookup returns CDR1 MNHEY and CDR2 SVGAGI. The V and J ends lost 4 bases and 5 bases, in that order; junction bases with no gene match: 12. The TCR was taken from an adult in good health. Sequenced material: peripheral blood, taken on day 0 of AZD1222 vaccination. The V gene is TRBV6-5, the J gene TRBJ1-2; TRBD1 matches 8 bases. The CDR3 nucleotides are TGTGCCAGCAGTTTATCTTTGGGACAGGAGCTTTATGGCTACACCTTC. As protein: CASSLSLGQELYGYTF.